The 4 T cell receptor beta chains below come from one sample, sequenced in a study of shared clonotypes between healthy human individuals. As defined, naive CD8 cells were CD45RO-negative and positively selected for CCR7, with terminally differentiated effector memory CD45RA+ cells excluded. Some clones are missing from TCRdb's copy, which holds only in-frame ones; the method was immunoSEQ multiplex PCR. The data contain about 2.1 million clones, about 93% of them seen just once; the ten biggest clones take up under 2%. The sequenced sample consisted of naive CD8+ T cells from PBMCs. Receptors originate from a young man in good health. Some clones in this sample may be carry-over from other donors' samples.

V is TRBV28 and J is TRBJ2-7; D is ambiguous. Germline-derived CDR1 and CDR2 are MDHEN and SYDVKM. This CDR3 is 14 amino acids long. V was clipped by 4 bases and J by 2 bases, with 12 bases between them. This chain's CDR3 is CASSSSDGAYEQYF. CDR3 nucleotides: TGTGCCAGCAGTTCCTCGGACGGTGCCTACGAGCAGTACTTC.

The chain joins TRBV7-2 to TRBJ2-1; 12 bases align to TRBD2. From germline, CDR1 is SGHTA and CDR2 FQGNSA. CDR3 length: 17 residues. The V gene end was trimmed by 5 bases and the J gene end by 4 bases; junction bases not matched to a gene: 9. CDR3 in amino acids: CASSPGLAGFVYNEQFF. The CDR3 DNA reads TGTGCCAGCAGCCCTGGACTAGCGGGATTCGTTTACAATGAGCAGTTCTTC.

V is TRBV5-5 and J is TRBJ2-3; D ambiguous. Germline V gives CDR1 SGHKS, CDR2 YYEKEE (reference sequence). The length of the CDR3 is 14 residues. Trimming left V 3 bases short and J 0 bases short, with 8 bases between. The DNA of the CDR3 is TGTGCCAGCAGCTCCCTACCGAGCACAGATACGCAGTATTTT. Encoded protein: CASSSLPSTDTQYF.

This sequence joins TRBV13 and TRBJ2-7; 9 bases align to TRBD1. Germline CDR1 reads PRHDT; CDR2 reads FYEKMQ (reference sequence). The CDR3 totals 12 residues. With 7 bases clipped from V and 6 bases from J, the junction kept 4 bases outside the gene matches. As DNA, the CDR3 is TGTGCCAGCAAACAGGGGGCCCTCGAGCAGTACTTC. Translated, it gives CASKQGALEQYF. Drawing the rest from reference TRBV13 and TRBJ2-7, the complete variable domain is AAGVIQSPRHLIKEKRETATLKCYPIPRHDTVYWYQQGPGQDPQFLISFYEKMQSDKGSIPDRFSAQQFSDYHSELNMSSLELGDSALYFCASKQGALEQYFGPGTRLTVT.